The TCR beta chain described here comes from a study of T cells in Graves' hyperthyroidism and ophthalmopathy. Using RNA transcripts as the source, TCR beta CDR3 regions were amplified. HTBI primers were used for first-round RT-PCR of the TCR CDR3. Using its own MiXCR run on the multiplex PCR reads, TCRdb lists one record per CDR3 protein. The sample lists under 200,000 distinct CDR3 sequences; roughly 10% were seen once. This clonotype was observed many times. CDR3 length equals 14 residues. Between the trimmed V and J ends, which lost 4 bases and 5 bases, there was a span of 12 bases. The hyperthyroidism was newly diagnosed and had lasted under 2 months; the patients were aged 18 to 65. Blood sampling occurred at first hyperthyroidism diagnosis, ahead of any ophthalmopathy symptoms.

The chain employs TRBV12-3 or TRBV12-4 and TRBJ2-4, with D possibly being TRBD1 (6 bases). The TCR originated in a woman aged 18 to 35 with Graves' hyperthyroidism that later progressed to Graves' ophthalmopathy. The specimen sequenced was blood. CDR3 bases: TGTGCCAGCAGTTCACGGACAGTGGAAAACATTCAGTACTTC. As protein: CASSSRTVENIQYF.